These 14 T cell receptor beta chains came from one sample sequenced in a study of blood T cell repertoires in COVID-19. The method was immunoSEQ multiplex PCR; TCRdb's version includes in-frame clones alone and lacks a portion of them. The table lists roughly 330,000 clones, 87% of them singletons, with roughly 5.2% in the top ten. The source material was PBMCs or T cells enriched from blood (not recorded which). The receptor set was obtained from a woman in her 30s who had recovered from COVID-19.

This rearrangement joins TRBV29-1 to TRBJ1-2, with 8 bases matching TRBD1. This CDR3 has 12 residues. CDR1 is SQVTM, CDR2 ANQGSEA, per germline. The V gene end was trimmed by 4 bases and the J gene end by 13 bases; junction bases not matched to a gene: 11. The CDR3 sequence: CSVGRQGARLTF. CDR3 nucleotides: TGCAGCGTTGGAAGGCAGGGGGCGCGTCTCACCTTC.

The rearrangement links TRBV6-1 to TRBJ1-4; D unresolved. Trimming stripped 4 bases from V and 2 bases from J, with 14 bases between. Germline V lookup: CDR1 MNHNS, CDR2 SASEGT. The CDR3 runs to 16 residues. The CDR3 nucleotides are TGTGCCAGCAGTGCGTGGCCTCGAGGGACTAATGAAAAACTGTTTTTT. It translates to CASSAWPRGTNEKLFF.

The V call is TRBV3-1 (or the pseudogene TRBV3-2), the J call TRBJ1-1, with 8 bases identical to TRBD1. V lost 2 bases, J lost 4 bases, and 18 bases stayed unmatched. The CDR3 runs to 19 residues. Germline V gives CDR1 LGHDT, CDR2 YNNKEL (reference sequence). The CDR3 DNA reads as TGTGCCAGCAGCCAACCACCCGGGACAGGAGGGCCCTGGAGCACTGAAGCTTTCTTT. Translating it yields CASSQPPGTGGPWSTEAFF.

This clone was counted a single time. The chain joins TRBV19 to TRBJ1-1, with 7 nucleotides matching TRBD1. Germline CDR1 is LNHDA and CDR2 is SQIVND (reference sequence). The CDR3 has 14 residues. Trimming took 6 bases from V and 4 from J; bases not matched to a gene: 8. The chain's CDR3 is CASRLTGMSTEAFF. The CDR3 DNA is TGTGCCAGTAGGTTGACAGGGATGAGCACTGAAGCTTTCTTT.

CDR3 bases: TGTGCCAGCAGGACAGGGGGCGATGCTGGAAACACCATATATTTT. Translating it yields CASRTGGDAGNTIYF. The J gene is TRBJ1-3, the V gene TRBV6-5; 10 positions agree with TRBD1. The V segment lost 6 bases and the J segment 2 bases; nucleotides outside the gene matches: 4. CDR3 length equals 15 residues. From germline, CDR1 is MNHEY and CDR2 SVGAGI.

This clone was recorded only once. The chain uses TRBV19 and TRBJ2-2, with 11 bases matching TRBD1. Germline V CDR1 and CDR2: LNHDA, SQIVND (reference sequence). The V gene end was trimmed by 8 bases and the J gene end by 3 bases; junction bases not matched to a gene: 2. This CDR3 region has 14 residues. CDR3 protein: CASRDRGDTGELFF. In DNA, the CDR3 is TGTGCCAGTCGGGACAGGGGGGACACCGGGGAGCTGTTTTTT.

This clone was seen once. This sequence joins TRBV4-1 and TRBJ1-2, with 11 positions matching TRBD1. J gave up 7 bases and V 4 bases, and 14 bases lay outside the gene matches. The CDR3 spans 17 residues. Germline assignment: CDR1 MGHRA and CDR2 YSYEKL. The CDR3 protein is CASSPRDRGEGGTGYTF. CDR3 coding DNA: TGCGCCAGCAGCCCCCGGGACAGGGGGGAAGGGGGGACTGGCTACACCTTC.

The chain combines TRBV5-6 with TRBJ2-1, with D tentatively TRBD1 (5 bases). V shed 2 bases and J shed 6 bases, with 9 bases lying between them. This CDR3 is 13 amino acids long. Germline assignment: CDR1 SGHDT and CDR2 YYEEEE. The CDR3 nucleotides are TGTGCCAGCAGCTTTCCCGACAGCAATGAGCAGTTCTTC. It yields the protein CASSFPDSNEQFF.

CDR3 amino acids: CATSRASLLESDTQYF. CDR3 sequence (DNA): TGTGCCACCAGCAGAGCTAGCCTCCTAGAGTCAGATACGCAGTATTTT. The chain links TRBV15 to TRBJ2-3; a weak D match, TRBD2 (5 bases). From germline, CDR1 is LNHNV and CDR2 YYDKDF (reference sequence). The CDR3 length is 16 residues. The ends were cut back, 1 base at V and 4 bases at J, with 15 bases in the middle.

This clone was found once. This rearrangement joins TRBV5-1 to TRBJ1-5; D may be TRBD1 (6 bases). Trimming took 4 bases from V and 4 from J, leaving 12 bases between them. This CDR3 is 14 amino acids long. Per the germline V gene, CDR1 is SGHRS and CDR2 is YFSETQ. Here the CDR3 DNA reads TGCGCCAGCAGCCCAGGGGTCGGGAATCAGCCCCAGCATTTT. Protein: CASSPGVGNQPQHF.

This chain connects TRBV9 to TRBJ1-6; 7 positions match TRBD1. Looked up from germline, CDR1 is SGDLS and CDR2 is YYNGEE. This CDR3 has 15 residues. J was trimmed by 10 bases and V by 4 bases; bases with no gene match: 11. The CDR3 nucleotides read TGTGCCAGCAGCCCAGAACAGGGGAGGAGGTCACCCCTCCACTTT. Protein sequence: CASSPEQGRRSPLHF.

The V and J genes are TRBV11-2 and TRBJ1-2; TRBD1 aligns across 8 bases. This CDR3 comprises 14 residues. V was clipped by 10 bases and J by 0 bases; unmatched bases: 7. Per the germline V gene, CDR1 is SGHAT and CDR2 is FQNNGV. The CDR3 sequence: CATPQGEPNYGYTF. Written as DNA, the CDR3 is TGTGCCACCCCACAGGGGGAACCTAACTATGGCTACACCTTC.

The chain has TRBV3-1 (or the pseudogene TRBV3-2) and TRBJ1-3; possibly TRBD1 for D (5 bases). The CDR3 totals 17 residues. CDR1 and CDR2 from the germline V gene are LGHDT and YNNKEL (reference sequence). V was shortened by 2 bases and J by 4 bases, with 18 bases between the two germline ends. The CDR3 is CASSQSPTEPLGNTIYF. CDR3 sequence (DNA): TGTGCCAGCAGCCAAAGTCCGACAGAGCCCCTCGGAAACACCATATATTTT.

This clone came up once. J is TRBJ1-1 and V is TRBV30, with D perhaps TRBD1 (6 bases). The CDR3 consists of 14 residues. CDR1 and CDR2 (germline): GTSNPN, SVGIG (reference sequence). Deletions cut 0 bases from V and 7 bases from J, with 15 bases between. The CDR3 reads CAWSVKPDSREAFF. CDR3 bases: TGTGCCTGGAGTGTAAAACCGGACAGCCGTGAAGCTTTCTTT.